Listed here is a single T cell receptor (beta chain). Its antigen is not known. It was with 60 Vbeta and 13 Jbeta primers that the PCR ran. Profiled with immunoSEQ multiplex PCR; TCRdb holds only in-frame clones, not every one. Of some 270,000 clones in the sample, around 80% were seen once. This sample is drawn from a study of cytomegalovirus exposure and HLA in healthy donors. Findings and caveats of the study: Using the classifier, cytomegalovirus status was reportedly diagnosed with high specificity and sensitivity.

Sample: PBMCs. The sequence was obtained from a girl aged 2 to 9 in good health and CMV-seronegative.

The CDR3 loop reads CASSSRGPKVDEQFF. The CDR3 bases are TGTGCCAGCAGTTCGCGAGGCCCGAAGGTGGATGAGCAGTTCTTC. The rearrangement uses TRBV27 and TRBJ2-1; D is unclear. Per the germline V gene, CDR1 is MNHEY and CDR2 is SMNVEV (reference sequence). The CDR3 is made up of 15 amino acids. V was clipped by 4 bases and J by 8 bases, with 18 bases between them.